A selection of T cell receptor beta chains follows, all from one sample in a study of CD8+ T cells in alopecia areata. The repertoire was sequenced with immunoSEQ multiplex PCR; TCRdb's copy has only in-frame clones and lacks some. This sample has 90,000 to 120,000 clones, with around 55% found just once. The specimen was CD8+ T cells sorted from blood. These receptors all stem from a human donor in good health. The CDR3 runs from the conserved cysteine through the conserved F or W. The D gene is left open where the match is weak. Size tells how often a clone was seen (once, few, many) or the class of an expanded clone, and some rows leave it out.

TRBJ1-2 | TRBD1 | TRBV13 | - | 16 | TGTGCCAGCAGCTTCGACAGGGGCAAAGCTAACTATGGCTACACCTTC | CASSFDRGKANYGYTF
TRBJ2-3 | TRBD2 | TRBV28 | - | 15 | TGTGCCAGCAGTACCCTAGCGGGGCGCACAGATACGCAGTATTTT | CASSTLAGRTDTQYF
TRBJ1-2 | - | TRBV29-1 | - | 11 | TGCAGCGTTGCGCACAGCTATGGCTACACCTTC | CSVAHSYGYTF
TRBJ2-2 | TRBD1 | TRBV9 | once | 16 | TGTGCCAGCACTTCACAAGGACAGGGGAACACCGGGGAGCTGTTTTTT | CASTSQGQGNTGELFF
TRBJ2-4 | - | TRBV4-2 | - | 14 | TGTGCCAGCAGCCAAGATCCGACAAACCGAGGGGTGTACTTC | CASSQDPTNRGVYF
TRBJ2-7 | TRBD2 | TRBV15 | - | 15 | TGTGCCACCAGCACGGGAGGTAGCGGGGGGTACGAGCAGTACTTC | CATSTGGSGGYEQYF
TRBJ2-7 | TRBD2 | TRBV19 | - | 13 | TGTGCCAGTAGCGCGGGGGAATCCTACGAGCAGTACTTC | CASSAGESYEQYF
TRBJ2-1 | TRBD2 | TRBV29-1 | - | 17 | TGCAGCGCGACGCGAGGACTAGCGGGGGGACGATACAATGAGCAGTTCTTC | CSATRGLAGGRYNEQFF
TRBJ2-7 | - | TRBV5-5 | - | 13 | TGTGCCAGCAGCCAGGACAGATCCTACGAGCAGTACTTC | CASSQDRSYEQYF
TRBJ1-2 | - | TRBV2 | - | 16 | TGTGCCAGCAGTGAAGCGGCCTGGGCCACTAACTATGGCTACACCTTC | CASSEAAWATNYGYTF
TRBJ1-5 | - | TRBV15 | - | 15 | TGTGCCACCAGCTCCGGGACATCTGGCAATCAGCCCCAGCATTTT | CATSSGTSGNQPQHF
TRBJ2-7 | - | TRBV15 | few | 13 | TGTGCCACCAGCAGCGGCAGGAGGTACGAGCAGTACTTC | CATSSGRRYEQYF
TRBJ2-1 | - | TRBV9 | - | 15 | TGTGCCAGCAGCGTAGCAGGCGGCGCTCGCAATGAGCAGTTCTTC | CASSVAGGARNEQFF
TRBJ2-7 | - | TRBV6-6 | few | 13 | TGTGCCAGCCAGCTTGGGAGGACCTACGAGCAGTACTTC | CASQLGRTYEQYF
TRBJ1-5 | - | TRBV2 | - | 15 | TGTGCCAGCAGTGTTGCCGGGCCGGGTAATCAGCCCCAGCATTTT | CASSVAGPGNQPQHF
TRBJ1-2 | - | TRBV5-4 | once | 14 | TGTGCCAGCAGCTTGAGAGGGACTAACTATGGCTACACCTTC | CASSLRGTNYGYTF
TRBJ2-3 | - | TRBV19 | few | 14 | TGTGCCAGTAGCTCGGGACCCTTCACAGATACGCAGTATTTT | CASSSGPFTDTQYF
TRBJ2-3 | - | TRBV2 | - | 11 | TGTGCCAGCAGTGGGCGCGATACGCAGTATTTT | CASSGRDTQYF
TRBJ1-2 | - | TRBV9 | - | 16 | TGTGCCAGCAGCGTAGCTCGGTCAGGGGTTCCCTATGGCTACACCTTC | CASSVARSGVPYGYTF
TRBJ1-1 | - | TRBV13 | - | 16 | TGTGCCAGCAGCTTAGGCCAGGGTAATATGAACACTGAAGCTTTCTTT | CASSLGQGNMNTEAFF